The clone carrying this T cell receptor (beta chain) has a single count. CDR1 is SGHRS, CDR2 YFSETQ, per germline. The CDR3 totals 15 residues. The V gene end was trimmed by 4 bases and the J gene end by 6 bases; junction bases not matched to a gene: 12. The data derive from a study of blood T cell repertoires in COVID-19. Across the study: Samples taken during acute and convalescent COVID-19 were collected in the United States, Italy and Spain. PBMCs, B-cell-depleted T cells, or T cells were the source of the cDNA or gDNA that made up the material.

Original methodology: Reference gene primer amplification in the assay estimated nucleated cell counts. Sequenced by immunoSEQ multiplex PCR; TCRdb stores in-frame clones only, minus some. V and J calls and clone size follow that table, whereas D and trimming were derived from the DNA. Of about 180,000 clones in the sample, around 83% were seen once. This receptor was taken from a human donor in a cohort sampled during active COVID-19. This chain joins TRBV5-1 and TRBJ2-7; TRBD1 matches at 8 bases. The sequencing sample was made of peripheral blood. This CDR3 reads CASSPRTGSISEQYF. The CDR3 DNA reads as TGCGCCAGCAGCCCGCGGACAGGGTCTATTTCCGAGCAGTACTTC.